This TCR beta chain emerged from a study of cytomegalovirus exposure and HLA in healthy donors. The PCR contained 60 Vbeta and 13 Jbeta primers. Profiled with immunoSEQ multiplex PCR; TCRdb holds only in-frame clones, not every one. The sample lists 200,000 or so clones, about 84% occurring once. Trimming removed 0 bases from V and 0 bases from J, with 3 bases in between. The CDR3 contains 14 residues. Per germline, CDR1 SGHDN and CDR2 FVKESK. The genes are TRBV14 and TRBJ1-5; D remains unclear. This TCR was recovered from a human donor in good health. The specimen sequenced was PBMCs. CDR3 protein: CASSQDNSNQPQHF. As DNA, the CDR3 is TGTGCCAGCAGCCAAGATAATAGCAATCAGCCCCAGCATTTT.